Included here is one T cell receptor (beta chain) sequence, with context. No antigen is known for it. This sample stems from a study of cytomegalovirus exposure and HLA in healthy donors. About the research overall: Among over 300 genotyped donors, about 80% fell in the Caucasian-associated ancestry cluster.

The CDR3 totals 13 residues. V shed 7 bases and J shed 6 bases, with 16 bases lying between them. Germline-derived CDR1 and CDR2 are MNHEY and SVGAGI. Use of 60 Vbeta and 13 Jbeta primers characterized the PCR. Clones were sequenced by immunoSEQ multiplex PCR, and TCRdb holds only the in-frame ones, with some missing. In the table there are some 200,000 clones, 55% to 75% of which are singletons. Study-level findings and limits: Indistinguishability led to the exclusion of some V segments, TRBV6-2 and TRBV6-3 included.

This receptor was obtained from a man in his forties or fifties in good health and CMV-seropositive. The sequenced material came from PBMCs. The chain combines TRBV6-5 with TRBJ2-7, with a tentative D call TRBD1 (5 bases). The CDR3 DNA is TGTGCCAGCATCCCCGGGCAGGGCCGCGAGCAGTACTTC. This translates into CASIPGQGREQYF.